The rows below give T cell receptor beta chains drawn from one sample of a study of OX40 agonist ivuxolimab in advanced cancers. Assay used: immunoSEQ multiplex PCR; TCRdb lists only in-frame clones, some missing. This sample has 60,000 to 85,000 clones, with over 80% found just once. This specimen consisted of CD4+ or CD8+ T cells sorted from blood, obtained in a trial of the OX40 agonist ivuxolimab. The receptors were sampled from an adult with an advanced solid tumor such as melanoma, head and neck, liver or kidney cancer. CDR3s include the opening cysteine and the closing phenylalanine or tryptophan. The order of the fields is J gene, V gene, clone size, CDR3 protein. A row's size may be missing; if present it is once, few, many or a size class.

>TRBJ1-1|TRBV25-1|once
CASSEVGVNTEAFF
>TRBJ1-2|TRBV7-9|-
CASSFGSMDGYTF
>TRBJ2-7|TRBV5-1|-
CASSLTGAVNEQYF
>TRBJ1-1|TRBV30|-
CAWSRGGDTEAFF
>TRBJ2-1|TRBV6-1|-
CASNEGTVYNEQFF
>TRBJ1-2|TRBV6-5|once
CASSYLDGYTF
>TRBJ1-1|TRBV7-2|once
CASSLASGARYTEAFF
>TRBJ2-5|TRBV5-1|-
CASRLTAQETQYF
>TRBJ2-7|TRBV18|-
CASSPGFQLPYEQYF
>TRBJ2-5|TRBV27|once
CASSFTSGALMETQYF
>TRBJ1-2|TRBV18|-
CASSPTGASGANYGYTF
>TRBJ1-5|TRBV7-9|-
CASSLAEGPDQPQHF
>TRBJ2-3|TRBV7-2|-
CASSLARDTQYF
>TRBJ2-3|TRBV18|-
CASSPLGGLNTQYF
>TRBJ1-4|TRBV5-1|-
CASSTSRDSNEKLFF
>TRBJ2-5|TRBV18|-
CASSPGLQETQYF
>TRBJ2-5|TRBV27|-
CASSLMRSYREYF
>TRBJ2-1|TRBV2|-
CASSEWQNNEQFF
>TRBJ2-3|TRBV7-2|-
CASSLGGGAPGTDTQYF
>TRBJ1-4|TRBV7-9|-
CASSSGQGYNEKLFF
>TRBJ2-3|TRBV19|-
CASKEGAVADTQYF
>TRBJ1-2|TRBV30|-
CAWSGGGALSGYTF
>TRBJ2-5|TRBV18|-
CASSAGLAETQYF
>TRBJ1-3|TRBV7-8|-
CASSADKSGNTIYF
>TRBJ2-3|TRBV7-2|once
CASSLTVDTQYF
>TRBJ1-4|TRBV2|-
CASRGLNEKLFF
>TRBJ2-3|TRBV5-1|once
CASSFKMGSTDTQYF
>TRBJ1-4|TRBV9|-
CASSPRGGREKLFF
>TRBJ1-4|TRBV6-1|-
CASSDTGSTNEKLFF
>TRBJ2-5|TRBV18|few
CASSPSRGGLETQYF
>TRBJ2-5|TRBV2|-
CASGPFWETQYF
>TRBJ2-5|TRBV5-1|-
CASSLNGGSKETQYF
>TRBJ2-2|TRBV5-1|-
CASSIDGQNTGELFF
>TRBJ2-5|TRBV2|once
CASSGVGSGAQETQYF
>TRBJ1-5|TRBV28|once
CATADRDRPNQPQHF
>TRBJ1-5|TRBV11-2|-
CASSRLPVAQPQHF
>TRBJ2-6|TRBV29-1|-
CSVEWGTVLTF
>TRBJ2-3|TRBV19|-
CASSIGGGRTDTQYF
>TRBJ2-7|TRBV19|-
CASSIPGQGAEQYF
>TRBJ2-3|TRBV4-2|-
CASSPGWSTDTQYF
>TRBJ1-3|TRBV18|-
CASSPQGAGNTIYF
>TRBJ1-6|TRBV5-4|-
CASSLRGVRTNSPLHF
>TRBJ2-7|TRBV5-1|-
CASSLAGLGPYEQYF
>TRBJ2-6|TRBV5-8|-
CASSLGRFGVSGANVLTF
>TRBJ1-3|TRBV9|once
CASSVEPRQGTGNTIYF
>TRBJ2-2|TRBV7-2|-
CASSGAAPTGELFF